These 27 T cell receptor beta chains were sequenced from one sample in a study of shared clonotypes between healthy human individuals. Produced via immunoSEQ multiplex PCR; TCRdb's table is partial and in-frame only. The table shows around 700,000 clones, with around 72% occurring only once. The sequenced sample was memory CD4+ T cells sorted from blood. Subset of the sample: CD45RA-negative fraction. These TCRs come from a woman in her twenties or thirties in good health.

The chain combines TRBV7-2 with TRBJ1-5; tentatively, D is TRBD1 (5 bases). The CDR3 has 17 residues. CDR1 and CDR2 (germline): SGHTA, FQGNSA. The V and J ends lost 3 bases and 6 bases respectively, with 21 bases between them. CDR3 sequence: CASSFLGRPGGSQPQHF. CDR3 nucleotides: TGTGCCAGCAGCTTCTTAGGGAGGCCCGGGGGGAGTCAGCCCCAGCATTTT.

The chain has TRBV19 and TRBJ2-3, with 8 bases fitting TRBD1. Trimming cost V 1 base and J 2 bases; bases outside gene matches: 5. Germline-derived CDR1 and CDR2 are LNHDA and SQIVND (reference sequence). CDR3 length: 16 amino acids. The CDR3 sequence is CASSIGDRPLTDTQYF. The CDR3 bases are TGTGCCAGTAGTATAGGGGACAGGCCCCTCACAGATACGCAGTATTTT.

Note on this clone: A read error may explain this, as a much larger clone is one base away. In nucleotides, the CDR3 is TGTGCCAGCAGTGAACGCTCTGGGGCCAACGTCCTGACTTTC. Protein sequence: CASSERSGANVLTF. The genes are TRBV6-1 and TRBJ2-6; D ambiguous. Trimming took 2 bases from V and 0 from J, leaving 2 bases between them. Germline assignment: CDR1 MNHNS and CDR2 SASEGT. The CDR3 covers 14 residues.

The chain is built from TRBV6-6 and TRBJ2-2; possibly TRBD1 for D (6 bases). The CDR3 length is 13 residues. CDR1 MNHNY and CDR2 SVGAGI come from the germline V gene (reference sequence). Deletions cut 6 bases from V and 5 bases from J, with 10 bases between. CDR3 coding DNA: TGTGCCAGCAGCCCTGACAGGACCGGGGAGCTGTTTTTT. Amino acids: CASSPDRTGELFF.

The chain combines TRBV7-2 with TRBJ2-2; the D is unclear. Trimming took off 4 bases at V and 0 bases at J, with 9 bases between the two ends. The CDR3 has 15 amino acids. Per the germline V gene, CDR1 is SGHTA and CDR2 is FQGNSA. Here the CDR3 DNA reads TGTGCCAGCAGCTCCCGGGCATCGAACACCGGGGAGCTGTTTTTT. Its translation is CASSSRASNTGELFF.

The chain links TRBV10-3 to TRBJ1-1, with 7 bases fitting TRBD1. V shed 6 bases and J 5 bases; nucleotides not matched to a gene: 15. The CDR3 is made up of 16 amino acids. Per the germline V gene, CDR1 is ENHRY and CDR2 is SYGVKD. Here the CDR3 reads CAISPDYRGVRTEAFF. The CDR3 DNA is TGTGCCATCAGCCCGGACTACAGGGGAGTCCGGACTGAAGCTTTCTTT.

This chain connects TRBV10-2 to TRBJ2-2; 8 bases align to TRBD2. The CDR3 is 16 residues long. V lost 2 bases to trimming and J lost 4 bases; unmatched junction nucleotides: 6. Germline CDR1 and CDR2: WSHSY and SAAADI. The CDR3 spells CASSEQSSGITGELFF. CDR3 sequence (DNA): TGCGCCAGCAGTGAGCAGAGTAGCGGGATCACCGGGGAGCTGTTTTTT.

The chain is built from TRBV5-6 and TRBJ2-5; 9 nucleotides agree with TRBD2. The better agreement between TRBJ2-7 and the DNA end casts doubt on the J call. Germline assignment: CDR1 SGHDT and CDR2 YYEEEE. CDR3 length equals 16 residues. CDR3 sequence reads: CASSHTVAGESYEQYF. For the CDR3, the DNA is TGTGCCAGCAGCCACACGGTAGCGGGAGAGTCCTACGAGCAGTACTTC.

The chain couples TRBV29-1 to TRBJ1-2, with D hard to call. Germline loops: CDR1 SQVTM, CDR2 ANQGSEA. The V and J ends lost 0 bases and 7 bases respectively, with 6 bases between them. This CDR3 region has 11 residues. CDR3 amino acids: CSVEDPGGYTF. The CDR3 DNA reads as TGCAGCGTTGAAGACCCCGGTGGCTACACCTTC.

The table lists this clone with a few counts. At the DNA level, this CDR3 is encoded by other sequences in the same sample as well. This chain uses TRBV6-5 with TRBJ1-1; D not resolved. The V gene lost 2 bases and the J gene lost 0 bases, with 7 bases spanning the gap. The germline CDR1 and CDR2 sequences are MNHEY and SVGAGI. CDR3 length: 14 residues. CDR3 nucleotides: TGTGCCAGCAGTTACAACAGATTGAACACTGAAGCTTTCTTT. It encodes CASSYNRLNTEAFF.

CDR3 residues: CASSSRDRGVVAGANVLTF. CDR3 nucleotide sequence: TGTGCCAGCAGCAGCCGGGACAGGGGGGTAGTCGCTGGGGCCAACGTCCTGACTTTC. The chain couples TRBV7-9 to TRBJ2-6; 11 positions match TRBD1. Germline CDR1 reads SEHNR; CDR2 reads FQNEAQ (reference sequence). V gave up 5 bases and J gave up 2 bases; unmatched junction bases: 11. CDR3 length: 19 residues. The full variable domain, rest sourced from reference TRBV7-9 and TRBJ2-6, is DTGVSQNPRHKITKRGQNVTFRCDPISEHNRLYWYRQTLGQGPEFLTYFQNEAQLEKSRLLSDRFSAERPKGSFSTLEIQRTEQGDSAMYLCASSSRDRGVVAGANVLTFGAGSRLTVL.

There are a few counts of this clone. V is TRBV5-1 and J is TRBJ1-2; 11 bases fit TRBD1. J lost 7 bases, V lost 0 bases, and 5 bases had no gene match. The CDR3 sequence is 15 residues long. CDR1 is SGHRS, CDR2 YFSETQ, per germline. The CDR3 loop reads CASSLEGDRGSGYTF. In DNA form, the CDR3 reads TGCGCCAGCAGCTTGGAAGGGGACAGGGGGTCTGGCTACACCTTC.

The chain joins TRBV6-1 to TRBJ1-5; a weak D match, TRBD1 (6 bases). V dropped 1 base and J dropped 3 bases, with 13 bases sitting between them. Germline CDR1 and CDR2: MNHNS and SASEGT. The CDR3 is made up of 16 amino acids. CDR3 region: CASSEVRGGNNQPQHF. The CDR3 DNA reads as TGTGCCAGCAGTGAAGTCAGGGGTGGGAACAATCAGCCCCAGCATTTT.

This sequence joins TRBV5-1 and TRBJ2-7, with a weak D call TRBD2 (5 bases). Per the germline V gene, CDR1 is SGHRS and CDR2 is YFSETQ. This CDR3 comprises 12 residues. The germline V and J ends were trimmed by 5 bases and 5 bases, with 11 bases remaining between them. CDR3 sequence: CASRSSSHEQYF. CDR3 DNA: TGCGCCAGCAGATCGTCTAGCCACGAGCAGTACTTC.

J is TRBJ2-3 and V is TRBV7-2; 11 bases are a match to TRBD2. Germline V gene sequence: CDR1 SGHTA, CDR2 FQGNSA. This CDR3 is 19 amino acids long. Losses at the gene ends were 4 bases for V and 3 bases for J; bases not matched to a gene: 15. CDR3 loop: CASSSPGTSGPIGTDTQYF. In DNA form, the CDR3 reads TGTGCCAGCAGCTCACCCGGGACTAGCGGACCGATAGGGACAGATACGCAGTATTTT.

The CDR3 protein is CASSPQPGTGELFF. The CDR3 DNA reads TGCGCCAGCAGCCCTCAACCCGGCACCGGGGAGCTGTTTTTT. The chain is built from TRBV5-1 and TRBJ2-2; D remains unclear. Germline V gives CDR1 SGHRS, CDR2 YFSETQ. V dropped 4 bases and J dropped 4 bases, with 11 bases sitting between them. CDR3 size: 14 residues.

Notes on this clone: This same CDR3 is encoded by further DNA sequences in the sample. This chain joins TRBV27 and TRBJ1-1; D is perhaps TRBD1 (6 bases). The V end lost 6 bases, the J end lost 4 bases, and 15 bases lay between the germline ends. CDR1 is MNHEY, CDR2 SMNVEV, per germline (reference sequence). This CDR3 has 14 amino acids. Here the CDR3 reads CASSSRGGGTEAFF. DNA for the CDR3: TGTGCCAGCAGCTCCCGCGGGGGCGGCACTGAAGCTTTCTTT.

This chain connects TRBV30 to TRBJ2-3; 7 positions agree with TRBD2. The CDR3 runs to 15 residues. Germline CDR1 is GTSNPN and CDR2 is SVGIG (reference sequence). Unmatched junction bases numbered 7, after V lost 2 bases and J lost 2 bases. CDR3 sequence reads: CAWSRSGEPTDTQYF. As DNA, the CDR3 is TGTGCCTGGAGTCGGAGCGGGGAGCCCACAGATACGCAGTATTTT.

V gene TRBV15 combines with J gene TRBJ2-3; tentatively, D is TRBD2 (5 bases). CDR1 is LNHNV and CDR2 is YYDKDF in the germline V gene (reference sequence). Trimming took 1 base from V and 3 from J, leaving 8 bases between them. The CDR3 has 14 amino acids. The CDR3 sequence: CATSRASGTDTQYF. The CDR3 bases are TGTGCCACCAGCAGAGCGTCGGGAACAGATACGCAGTATTTT. Drawing the rest from reference TRBV15 and TRBJ2-3, the complete variable domain is DAMVIQNPRYQVTQFGKPVTLSCSQTLNHNVMYWYQQKSSQAPKLLFHYYDKDFNNEADTPDNFQSRRPNTSFCFLDIRSPGLGDTAMYLCATSRASGTDTQYFGPGTRLTVL.

This clone was counted a few times. The rearrangement joins TRBV28 to TRBJ1-2, with D uncertain. The CDR3 has 14 residues. Germline assignment: CDR1 MDHEN and CDR2 SYDVKM. Trimming cost V 2 bases and J 4 bases, with 11 bases left between them. CDR3 DNA: TGTGCCAGCAGTTTAAGGGTGGCTTTCTATGGCTACACCTTC. This codes for CASSLRVAFYGYTF.

The CDR3: CASSLGEIALDTQYF. In DNA form, the CDR3 reads TGCGCCAGCAGCTTGGGGGAAATAGCGTTAGATACGCAGTATTTT. The chain joins TRBV5-1 to TRBJ2-3; possibly TRBD2 for D (5 bases). Trimming cost V 0 bases and J 5 bases, with 13 bases left between them. This CDR3 is built from 15 residues. The germline V gene has CDR1 SGHRS and CDR2 YFSETQ.

This chain uses TRBV5-4 with TRBJ2-7, with 7 bases fitting TRBD1. Trimming at V came to 0 bases and at J to 6 bases, leaving 6 bases not matched to a gene. The CDR3 consists of 14 residues. Germline V CDR1 and CDR2: SGHNT, YYREEE (reference sequence). CDR3 nucleotide sequence: TGTGCCAGCAGCTTGGGGACAGGTTATGGCGAGCAGTACTTC. It codes for CASSLGTGYGEQYF.

V and J are TRBV29-1 and TRBJ2-7; D may be TRBD1 or TRBD2 (5 bases each). There are 17 residues in the CDR3. V was clipped by 6 bases and J by 0 bases, with 24 bases between them. The germline V gene has CDR1 SQVTM and CDR2 ANQGSEA. The CDR3 DNA is TGCAGCGTCTCAACGCAGAGGGGAGTCCGTAGCTCCTACGAGCAGTACTTC. Protein: CSVSTQRGVRSSYEQYF.

This rearrangement joins TRBV2 to TRBJ2-2, with 8 bases fitting TRBD2. Germline V gene sequence: CDR1 SNHLY, CDR2 FYNNEI. With V trimmed by 3 bases and J by 2 bases, 5 bases remained unmatched. The CDR3 loop spans 16 amino acids. Here the CDR3 reads CASSDKGLANTGELFF. CDR3 nucleotide sequence: TGTGCCAGCAGTGACAAAGGACTAGCTAACACCGGGGAGCTGTTTTTT.

The chain is built from TRBV7-9 and TRBJ1-1; D not resolved. This CDR3 contains 12 residues. V lost 3 bases and J 7 bases, leaving 9 bases between the germline ends. The germline V gene encodes CDR1 SEHNR and CDR2 FQNEAQ (reference sequence). CDR3 region: CASSLVQHEAFF. The DNA of the CDR3 is TGTGCCAGCAGCTTGGTTCAACATGAAGCTTTCTTT.

V is TRBV18 and J is TRBJ2-7, with unresolved D. Per the germline V gene, CDR1 is KGHSH and CDR2 is LQKENI. Trimming left V 5 bases short and J 6 bases short, with 26 bases between. This CDR3 region has 17 residues. The DNA of the CDR3 is TGTGCCAGCTCAGCCGCCCGGGTGGGTACTCCACTTCGCGAGCAGTACTTC. This encodes CASSAARVGTPLREQYF.

The chain recombines TRBV11-2 with TRBJ1-1; a possible D gene is TRBD1 (5 bases). CDR1 and CDR2 (germline): SGHAT, FQNNGV. The CDR3 totals 15 residues. V was clipped by 5 bases and J by 7 bases, with 20 bases between them. The CDR3, as DNA: TGTGCCAGCAGCCCCCGGCTCGGGGCTGCGGGTGAAGCTTTCTTT. Protein sequence: CASSPRLGAAGEAFF.